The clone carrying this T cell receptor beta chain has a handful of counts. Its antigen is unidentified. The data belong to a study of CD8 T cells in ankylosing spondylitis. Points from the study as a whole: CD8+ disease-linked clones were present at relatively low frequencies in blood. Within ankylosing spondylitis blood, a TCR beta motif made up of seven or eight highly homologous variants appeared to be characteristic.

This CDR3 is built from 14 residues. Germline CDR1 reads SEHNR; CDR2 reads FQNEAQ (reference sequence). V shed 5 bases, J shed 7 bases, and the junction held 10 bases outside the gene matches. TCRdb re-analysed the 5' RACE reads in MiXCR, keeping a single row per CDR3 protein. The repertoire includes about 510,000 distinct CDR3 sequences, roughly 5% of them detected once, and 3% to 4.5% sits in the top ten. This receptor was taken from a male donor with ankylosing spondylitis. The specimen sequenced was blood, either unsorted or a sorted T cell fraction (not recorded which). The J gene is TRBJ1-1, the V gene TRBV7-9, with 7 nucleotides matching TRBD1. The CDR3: CASSVNRGIREAFF. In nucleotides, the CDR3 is TGTGCCAGCAGCGTAAACAGGGGCATCCGTGAAGCTTTCTTT.